A single TCR beta chain is shown here with its context. No antigen is known for it. This entry belongs to a study of T cell responses to AZD1222 COVID-19 vaccine. Study findings and constraints: Dominant at 160-218 and 743-854, vaccine-associated CD4 TCRs also spanned spike.

Trimming pared 0 bases from V and 8 bases from J, leaving 12 bases between. The V gene's germline CDR1 is SGDLS and CDR2 YYNGEE. The CDR3 covers 15 residues. The repertoire was sequenced with immunoSEQ multiplex PCR; TCRdb's copy has only in-frame clones and lacks some. The sample yields around 75,000 clones, approximately 90% seen once. This TCR was sampled from an adult who received the MenACWY meningococcal vaccine as a control. J is TRBJ1-6 and V is TRBV9; a weak D match, TRBD1 (6 bases). The starting material was peripheral blood, obtained 28 days after the second dose of the MenACWY control vaccine. The CDR3 DNA follows: TGTGCCAGCAGCGTAGGACAGGCCGGGGATTCACCCCTCCACTTT. It encodes CASSVGQAGDSPLHF.